This TCR beta chain was documented in a study of T cells in Graves' hyperthyroidism and ophthalmopathy. The V and J ends lost 5 bases and 0 bases, in that order; junction bases with no gene match: 4. In germline, CDR1 is SGHTA, CDR2 FQGNSA. This CDR3 spans 15 amino acids. Whole-study results and caveats: Most expanded thyroid clonotypes above 0.001 also appeared in blood.

RNA transcripts provided the source from which TCR beta CDR3 regions were amplified. TCR CDR3 underwent first-round RT-PCR with the HTBI primer set. MiXCR was run by TCRdb on the multiplex PCR reads, yielding one entry per CDR3 protein. This table has 300,000 to 450,000 distinct CDR3 sequences, about 14% appearing once. There are many counts of this clonotype. Antigen: not known. The V and J genes are TRBV7-2 and TRBJ1-3; 7 bases fit TRBD1. This clonotype was obtained from a woman aged 25 to 45 with Graves' ophthalmopathy. The sample comprised blood. The CDR3 sequence is CASSPGGASGNTIYF. CDR3 sequence (DNA): TGTGCCAGCAGCCCAGGGGGGGCCTCTGGAAACACCATATATTTT.